The TCR beta chain described here comes from a study of blood T cell repertoires in COVID-19. Per the authors' pipeline: Estimation of nucleated cell counts was performed using reference gene primer amplification. TCRdb's copy holds only in-frame clones and misses some; the assay was immunoSEQ multiplex PCR. V and J calls plus clone size are reproduced from that table; the DNA served to infer D and trimming. Found here are under 50,000 clones, around 80% of them singletons; the top ten hold less than 75%. The CDR3 has 13 amino acids. Trimming removed 3 bases from V and 7 bases from J, with 12 bases in between.

The chain is built from TRBV12-3 or TRBV12-4 and TRBJ1-1, with D perhaps matching TRBD1 (6 bases). The sequence was collected from a man between 65 and 85 years old with acute or convalescent COVID-19. Input material: peripheral blood. The CDR3 DNA follows: TGTGCCAGCAGTTTCCCTGGACAGTTTGAAGCTTTCTTT. This translates into CASSFPGQFEAFF.